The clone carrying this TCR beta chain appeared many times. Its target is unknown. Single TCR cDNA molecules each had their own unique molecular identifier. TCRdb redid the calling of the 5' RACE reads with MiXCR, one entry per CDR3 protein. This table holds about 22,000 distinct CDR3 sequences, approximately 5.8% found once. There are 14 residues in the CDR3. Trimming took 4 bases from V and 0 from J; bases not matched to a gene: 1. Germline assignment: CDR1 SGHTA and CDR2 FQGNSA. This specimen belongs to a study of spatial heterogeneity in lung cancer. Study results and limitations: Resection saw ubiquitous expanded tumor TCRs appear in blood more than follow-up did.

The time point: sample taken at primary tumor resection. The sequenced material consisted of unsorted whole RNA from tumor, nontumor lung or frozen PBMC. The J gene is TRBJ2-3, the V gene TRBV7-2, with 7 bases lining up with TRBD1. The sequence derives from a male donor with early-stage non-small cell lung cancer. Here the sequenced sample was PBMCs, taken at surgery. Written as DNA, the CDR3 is TGTGCCAGCAGCTCACAGGGGAGCACAGATACGCAGTATTTT. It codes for CASSSQGSTDTQYF.